Detailed here is one TCR beta chain. No antigen is known for it. Relying on iRepertoire HTBI primers and Arm-PCR of CDR3 regions, the team built TCR beta libraries. TCRdb re-called the multiplex PCR reads through MiXCR, storing one row per CDR3 protein. The sample includes about 450,000 distinct CDR3 sequences, about 14% seen only once; the top ten take roughly 18%. The germline gives CDR1 MNHEY, CDR2 SVGEGT. The CDR3 is 14 residues long. V lost 6 bases to trimming and J lost 0 bases, with 9 bases between them. These data come from a study of regulatory T cells in long-lasting Graves disease. Findings and caveats of the study: For persistent Graves' patients, TCR diversity was lower than for newly diagnosed ones.

Regarding time point: newly diagnosed GD, antithyroid drugs for less than 3 months. TCR sequences were obtained from RNA taken from PBMCs. The sample also formed part of further work on T cells in Graves' hyperthyroidism and ophthalmopathy. That source reports: Diagnosis rested on symptoms, serum thyroxine and TRAb, thyroid ultrasound, and orbital computed tomography. Blood also carried most thyroid clonotypes expanded above 0.001.

The clonotype was recovered from a woman aged 45-59 years with Graves disease. The chain joins TRBV6-2 or TRBV6-3 to TRBJ1-5; D gene uncertain. Specimen: peripheral blood mononuclear cells (PBMCs), collected at new diagnosis, from a patient treated with antithyroid drugs. The DNA of the CDR3 is TGTGCCAGCAGCACACCTTATAGCAATCAGCCCCAGCATTTT. Its translation: CASSTPYSNQPQHF.